This T cell receptor (beta chain) was documented in a study of T cell responses to AZD1222 COVID-19 vaccine. Germline values: CDR1 SGHRS, CDR2 YFSETQ. The CDR3 has 15 amino acids. The V and J ends lost 9 bases and 0 bases, in that order; junction bases with no gene match: 10. The data were produced by immunoSEQ multiplex PCR, yet TCRdb's version contains in-frame clones alone and is incomplete. Of around 260,000 clones in the sample, roughly 93% were seen once. The sequencing used peripheral blood, collected on day 0 of AZD1222 vaccination. V gene TRBV5-1 combines with J gene TRBJ2-3; 7 positions match TRBD1. The clonotype comes from an adult in good health. CDR3 nucleotides: TGCGCCACCTCGACAGGGCCCGAAAGCACAGATACGCAGTATTTT. Translated: CATSTGPESTDTQYF. Complete variable domain (other parts from reference TRBV5-1 and TRBJ2-3): KAGVTQTPRYLIKTRGQQVTLSCSPISGHRSVSWYQQTPGQGLQFLFEYFSETQRNKGNFPGRFSGRQFSNSRSEMNVSTLELGDSALYLCATSTGPESTDTQYFGPGTRLTVL.